The 22 T cell receptor beta chains listed next were all sequenced from one sample in a study of cytomegalovirus exposure and HLA in healthy donors. A multiplex PCR was run with 60 Vbeta primers and 13 Jbeta primers. Repertoires were generated with immunoSEQ multiplex PCR, while TCRdb's copy carries only in-frame clones and drops some. This table has 100,000 to 150,000 clones, 75% to 85% appearing once. The source material was PBMCs. These receptors were taken from a woman in her thirties or forties in good health and CMV-seronegative.

This chain links TRBV19 with TRBJ1-5; a weak D match, TRBD1 (5 bases). V was shortened by 8 bases and J by 11 bases, with 13 bases between the two germline ends. The CDR3 has 11 amino acids. Looked up from germline, CDR1 is LNHDA and CDR2 is SQIVND (reference sequence). The CDR3 spells CASVQGWTQHF. The DNA of the CDR3 is TGTGCCAGTGTGCAGGGTTGGACCCAGCATTTT.

V gene TRBV6-1 combines with J gene TRBJ1-3; D perhaps matches TRBD1 (5 bases). Germline loops: CDR1 MNHNS, CDR2 SASEGT. Trimming left V 2 bases short and J 0 bases short, with 8 bases between. The CDR3 totals 15 residues. CDR3 in amino acids: CASSEQGLSGNTIYF. In DNA, the CDR3 is TGTGCCAGCAGTGAACAGGGCCTCTCTGGAAACACCATATATTTT.

This rearrangement joins TRBV6-5 to TRBJ1-6, with D perhaps matching TRBD1 (6 bases). Germline V gene sequence: CDR1 MNHEY, CDR2 SVGAGI. The ends were cut back, 6 bases at V and 6 bases at J, with 12 bases in the middle. The CDR3 is 14 residues long. CDR3 nucleotides: TGTGCCAGCAGGCCGGGACACTTTAATTCACCCCTCCACTTT. Its translation: CASRPGHFNSPLHF.

The genes are TRBV19 and TRBJ1-2, with TRBD1 matching 7 bases. The CDR3 has 16 amino acids. Germline V gene sequence: CDR1 LNHDA, CDR2 SQIVND (reference sequence). Unmatched junction bases numbered 15, after V lost 8 bases and J lost 3 bases. This CDR3 reads CASLEFAGTEYYGYTF. DNA of the CDR3: TGTGCCAGTCTGGAGTTCGCAGGGACAGAATACTATGGCTACACCTTC.

The CDR3 DNA reads TGTGCCAGCAGCTCGGGGACAGGGGGCCTCACAGATACGCAGTATTTT. Its translation: CASSSGTGGLTDTQYF. The rearrangement links TRBV5-4 to TRBJ2-3, with TRBD1 matching over 12 bases. The V segment lost 3 bases and the J segment 2 bases; nucleotides outside the gene matches: 4. Germline V gene data show CDR1 as SGHNT and CDR2 as YYREEE (reference sequence). CDR3 length equals 16 residues. The whole variable domain, remainder taken from reference TRBV5-4 and TRBJ2-3, is ETGVTQSPTHLIKTRGQQVTLRCSSQSGHNTVSWYQQALGQGPQFIFQYYREEENGRGNFPPRFSGLQFPNYSSELNVNALELDDSALYLCASSSGTGGLTDTQYFGPGTRLTVL.

The chain's CDR3 is CASSRGTGGLSTDTQYF. The DNA of the CDR3 is TGTGCCAGCAGCCGCGGGACAGGGGGCCTGAGCACAGATACGCAGTATTTT. The rearrangement uses TRBV7-9 and TRBJ2-3; 12 nucleotides align to TRBD1. The CDR3 covers 17 residues. J gave up 0 bases and V 5 bases, and 6 bases lay outside the gene matches. Germline V CDR1 and CDR2: SEHNR, FQNEAQ (reference sequence).

The chain recombines TRBV2 with TRBJ1-1; the match to TRBD1 covers 9 bases. The length of the CDR3 is 11 residues. With V trimmed by 9 bases and J by 11 bases, 7 bases remained unmatched. Germline assignment: CDR1 SNHLY and CDR2 FYNNEI. DNA of the CDR3: TGTGCCAGTTCCCGGGACAGGGTCGCTTTCTTT. Its translation is CASSRDRVAFF.

The rearrangement links TRBV7-2 to TRBJ1-6; the match to TRBD1 covers 8 bases. In germline, CDR1 is SGHTA, CDR2 FQGNSA. This CDR3 region has 17 residues. Trimming removed 2 bases from V and 6 bases from J; junction bases left unmatched: 9. The CDR3 protein is CASSLYPGRGLNSPLHF. In nucleotides, the CDR3 is TGTGCCAGCAGCTTATATCCGGGCAGGGGGCTTAATTCACCCCTCCACTTT.

The chain couples TRBV10-3 to TRBJ1-5; D is possibly TRBD1 (5 bases). CDR3 length: 15 residues. CDR1 and CDR2 (germline): ENHRY, SYGVKD. V lost 7 bases to trimming and J lost 1 base, with 14 bases between them. This chain's CDR3 is CAIKVREESNQPQHF. CDR3 bases: TGTGCCATCAAGGTCAGGGAGGAGAGCAATCAGCCCCAGCATTTT.

This clone was counted a few times. The rearrangement links TRBV9 to TRBJ2-1, with 7 bases aligning to TRBD2. Trimming cost V 3 bases and J 0 bases; bases outside gene matches: 6. The CDR3 sequence is 16 residues long. Germline-derived CDR1 and CDR2 are SGDLS and YYNGEE. The DNA for the CDR3 is TGTGCCAGCAGCGCCGACGGGGGGAGCTCCTACAATGAGCAGTTCTTC. Protein product: CASSADGGSSYNEQFF.

This chain joins TRBV7-9 and TRBJ1-2; 8 bases align to TRBD1. CDR1 SEHNR and CDR2 FQNEAQ come from the germline V gene (reference sequence). The CDR3 runs to 14 residues. Losses at the gene ends were 2 bases for V and 12 bases for J; bases not matched to a gene: 11. The chain's CDR3 is CASSLPGTGQSHTF. The CDR3 DNA follows: TGTGCCAGCAGCTTACCTGGGACAGGCCAATCCCACACCTTC.

The CDR3 here is CASSAGRNQPQHF. The CDR3 DNA sequence: TGTGCCAGCAGCGCGGGCCGAAATCAGCCCCAGCATTTT. The V and J genes are TRBV7-9 and TRBJ1-5; D unclear. CDR1 and CDR2 from the germline V gene are SEHNR and FQNEAQ (reference sequence). The CDR3 spans 13 residues. V lost 5 bases to trimming and J lost 4 bases, with 9 bases between them.

The CDR3 nucleotides read TGTGCCAGCAACAATTTGGAAGGGGGCGCGAACACTGAAGCTTTCTTT. Translating gives CASNNLEGGANTEAFF. J is TRBJ1-1 and V is TRBV28; 7 bases line up with TRBD1. V gave up 7 bases and J gave up 1 base; unmatched junction bases: 12. The CDR3 runs 16 residues. The germline V gene has CDR1 MDHEN and CDR2 SYDVKM.

The chain has TRBV5-1 and TRBJ1-3; D is uncertain. V was shortened by 0 bases and J by 7 bases, with 14 bases between the two germline ends. This CDR3 spans 15 amino acids. Per the germline V gene, CDR1 is SGHRS and CDR2 is YFSETQ. In DNA, the CDR3 is TGCGCCAGCAGCTTGGGACCTGACGCGGCGAACACCATATATTTT. Amino acid sequence: CASSLGPDAANTIYF. The variable domain in full, completed from reference TRBV5-1 and TRBJ1-3, reads KAGVTQTPRYLIKTRGQQVTLSCSPISGHRSVSWYQQTPGQGLQFLFEYFSETQRNKGNFPGRFSGRQFSNSRSEMNVSTLELGDSALYLCASSLGPDAANTIYFGEGSWLTVV.

This clone was seen once. This chain joins TRBV7-9 and TRBJ2-5; 10 nucleotides agree with TRBD1. Germline V gene sequence: CDR1 SEHNR, CDR2 FQNEAQ (reference sequence). J gave up 0 bases and V 5 bases, and 6 bases lay outside the gene matches. The CDR3 runs 16 residues. The CDR3 protein is CASSPSDRGYQETQYF. DNA of the CDR3: TGTGCCAGCAGCCCCTCGGACAGGGGGTACCAAGAGACCCAGTACTTC. The full variable domain, in which reference TRBV7-9 and TRBJ2-5 provide the parts outside the CDR3, is DTGVSQNPRHKITKRGQNVTFRCDPISEHNRLYWYRQTLGQGPEFLTYFQNEAQLEKSRLLSDRFSAERPKGSFSTLEIQRTEQGDSAMYLCASSPSDRGYQETQYFGPGTRLLVL.

Here the CDR3 DNA reads TGTGCCAGCAGCCTAGGGACAGGGCTTTACGAGCAGTACTTC. Amino acids: CASSLGTGLYEQYF. V usage is TRBV7-2 and J usage is TRBJ2-7; the match to TRBD1 covers 9 bases. Per the germline V gene, CDR1 is SGHTA and CDR2 is FQGNSA. The CDR3 contains 14 residues. V shed 5 bases, J shed 4 bases, and the junction held 6 bases outside the gene matches. Full variable domain (missing parts from reference TRBV7-2 and TRBJ2-7): GAGVSQSPSNKVTEKGKDVELRCDPISGHTALYWYRQSLGQGLEFLIYFQGNSAPDKSGLPSDRFSAERTGGSVSTLTIQRTQQEDSAVYLCASSLGTGLYEQYFGPGTRLTVT.

V gene TRBV28 combines with J gene TRBJ1-4, with D possibly being TRBD1 (5 bases). Germline V lookup: CDR1 MDHEN, CDR2 SYDVKM. The CDR3 is 17 residues long. V lost 0 bases and J lost 8, with 19 bases in between. CDR3 amino acids: CASSLWQGSGKGEKLFF. The CDR3 DNA reads TGTGCCAGCAGTTTATGGCAGGGTTCCGGAAAGGGGGAAAAACTGTTTTTT.

The V gene is TRBV27, the J gene TRBJ1-2; the match to TRBD1 covers 9 bases. Germline V gene lookup returns CDR1 MNHEY and CDR2 SMNVEV (reference sequence). The V and J ends lost 6 bases and 7 bases, in that order; junction bases with no gene match: 9. This CDR3 has 14 amino acids. CDR3: CASRADRGACGYTF. CDR3 nucleotide sequence: TGTGCCAGCAGGGCGGACAGGGGCGCATGTGGCTACACCTTC.

J is TRBJ2-5 and V is TRBV28; TRBD1 aligns across 7 bases. The germline V gene encodes CDR1 MDHEN and CDR2 SYDVKM. The CDR3 is 17 amino acids. V was clipped by 8 bases and J by 1 base; unmatched bases: 16. The CDR3, as DNA: TGTGCCAGCCGAGAGCGGTCGGGACAGAACCCCCAAGAGACCCAGTACTTC. This codes for CASRERSGQNPQETQYF.

The rearrangement links TRBV4-1 to TRBJ2-2; 7 bases map to TRBD1. This CDR3 is 18 amino acids long. The V segment lost 0 bases and the J segment 0 bases; nucleotides outside the gene matches: 7. CDR1 and CDR2 from the germline V gene are MGHRA and YSYEKL. The CDR3 sequence: CASSQDSPGTANTGELFF. CDR3 nucleotide sequence: TGCGCCAGCAGCCAAGATTCCCCCGGGACAGCGAACACCGGGGAGCTGTTTTTT.

The chain combines TRBV7-9 with TRBJ1-1; 7 nucleotides line up with TRBD1. The germline V gene has CDR1 SEHNR and CDR2 FQNEAQ (reference sequence). This CDR3 spans 14 amino acids. Trimming took 3 bases from V and 4 from J; bases not matched to a gene: 5. CDR3 amino acids: CASSFRQGGTEAFF. The CDR3 region has the DNA TGTGCCAGCAGCTTTCGACAGGGTGGCACTGAAGCTTTCTTT.

Here the CDR3 reads CASSKERNRGTGNRV. The CDR3 DNA is TGTGCCAGCAGCAAAGAACGAAACAGGGGGACCGGTAATCGAGTC. The rearrangement links TRBV21-1 to TRBJ2-7; the table's D gene call, TRBD1, was not cross checked with the DNA. TRBV21-1 constitutes a pseudogene. The CDR3 is 15 amino acids.